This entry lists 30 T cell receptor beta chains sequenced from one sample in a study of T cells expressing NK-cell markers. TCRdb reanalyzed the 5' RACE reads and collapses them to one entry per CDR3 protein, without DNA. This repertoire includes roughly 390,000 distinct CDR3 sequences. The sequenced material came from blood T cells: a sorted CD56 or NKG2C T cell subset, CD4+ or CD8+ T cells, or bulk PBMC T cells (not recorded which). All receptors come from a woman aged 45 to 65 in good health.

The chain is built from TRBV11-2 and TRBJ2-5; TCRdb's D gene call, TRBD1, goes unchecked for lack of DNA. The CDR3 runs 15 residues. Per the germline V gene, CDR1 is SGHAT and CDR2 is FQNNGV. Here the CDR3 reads CASSLNPGQKETQYF.

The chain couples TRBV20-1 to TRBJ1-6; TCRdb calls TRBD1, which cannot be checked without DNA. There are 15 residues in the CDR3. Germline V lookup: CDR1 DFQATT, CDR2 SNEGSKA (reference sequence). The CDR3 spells CSARDRRQGGSPLHF.

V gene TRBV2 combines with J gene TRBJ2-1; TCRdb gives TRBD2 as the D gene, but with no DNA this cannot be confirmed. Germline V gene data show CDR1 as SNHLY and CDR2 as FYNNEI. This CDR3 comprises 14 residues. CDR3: CASKRSIGEGRLFF.

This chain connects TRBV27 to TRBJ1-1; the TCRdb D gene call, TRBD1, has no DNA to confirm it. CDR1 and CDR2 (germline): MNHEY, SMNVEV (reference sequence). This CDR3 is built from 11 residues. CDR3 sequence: CAIQGFTEAFF.

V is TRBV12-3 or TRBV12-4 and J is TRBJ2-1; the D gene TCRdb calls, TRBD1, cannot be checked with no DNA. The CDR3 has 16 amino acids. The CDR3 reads CASSLRGVERYNEQFF.

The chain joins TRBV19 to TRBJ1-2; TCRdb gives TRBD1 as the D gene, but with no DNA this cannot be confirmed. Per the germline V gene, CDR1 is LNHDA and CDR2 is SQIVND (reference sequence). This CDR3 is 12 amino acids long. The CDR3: CASSFRGPGYTF. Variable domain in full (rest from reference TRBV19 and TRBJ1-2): DGGITQSPKYLFRKEGQNVTLSCEQNLNHDAMYWYRQDPGQGLRLIYYSQIVNDFQKGDIAEGYSVSREKKESFPLTVTSAQKNPTAFYLCASSFRGPGYTFGSGTRLTVV.

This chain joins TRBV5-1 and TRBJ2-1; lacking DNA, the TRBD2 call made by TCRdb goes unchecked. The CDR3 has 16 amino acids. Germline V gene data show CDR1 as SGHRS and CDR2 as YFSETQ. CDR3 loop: CASSLAGLASYNEQFF.

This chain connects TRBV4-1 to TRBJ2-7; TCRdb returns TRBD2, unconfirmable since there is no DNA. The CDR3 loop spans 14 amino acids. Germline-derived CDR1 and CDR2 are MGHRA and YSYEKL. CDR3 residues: CASSQKLAEYEQYF.

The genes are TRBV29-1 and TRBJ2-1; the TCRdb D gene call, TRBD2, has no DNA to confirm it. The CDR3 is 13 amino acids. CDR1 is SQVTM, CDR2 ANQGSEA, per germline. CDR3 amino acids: CSATSGSKYEQFF.

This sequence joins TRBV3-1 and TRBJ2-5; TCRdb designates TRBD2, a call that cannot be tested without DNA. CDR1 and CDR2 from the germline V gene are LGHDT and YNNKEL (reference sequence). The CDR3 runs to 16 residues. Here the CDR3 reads CASSRVPAGVGETQYF.

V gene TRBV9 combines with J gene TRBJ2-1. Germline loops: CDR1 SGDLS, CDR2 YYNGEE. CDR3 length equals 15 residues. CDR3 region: CASSGGQGSYNEQFF.

CDR3 sequence reads: CASSGLVFRNEQFF. The V gene is TRBV12-3 or TRBV12-4, the J gene TRBJ2-1; TCRdb's D gene call, TRBD2, goes unchecked for lack of DNA. CDR3 size: 14 residues.

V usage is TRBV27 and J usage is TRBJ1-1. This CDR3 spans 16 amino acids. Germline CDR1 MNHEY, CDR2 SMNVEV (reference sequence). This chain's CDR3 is CASSSLPQAEYPEAFF.

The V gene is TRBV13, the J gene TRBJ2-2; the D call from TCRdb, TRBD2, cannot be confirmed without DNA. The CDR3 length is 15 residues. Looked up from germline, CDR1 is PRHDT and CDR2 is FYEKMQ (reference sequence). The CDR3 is CASRHLAENTGELFF.

This CDR3 reads CASSLGAGLNEQYF. The chain joins TRBV7-6 to TRBJ2-7; TCRdb proposes TRBD2, but this gene call is untestable without DNA. This CDR3 comprises 14 residues. Germline V gene sequence: CDR1 SGHVS, CDR2 FNYEAQ.

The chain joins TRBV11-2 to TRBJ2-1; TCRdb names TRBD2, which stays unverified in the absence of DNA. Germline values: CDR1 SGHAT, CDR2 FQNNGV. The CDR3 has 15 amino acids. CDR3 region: CASISLAGGHNEQFF.

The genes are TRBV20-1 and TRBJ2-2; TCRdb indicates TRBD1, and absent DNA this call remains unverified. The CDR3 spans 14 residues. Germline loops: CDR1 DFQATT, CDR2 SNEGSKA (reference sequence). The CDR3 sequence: CSARDTGGPGELFF.

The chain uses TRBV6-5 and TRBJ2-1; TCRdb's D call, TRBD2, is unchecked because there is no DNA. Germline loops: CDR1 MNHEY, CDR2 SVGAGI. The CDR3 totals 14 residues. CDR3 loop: CASMGGLAYNEQFF.

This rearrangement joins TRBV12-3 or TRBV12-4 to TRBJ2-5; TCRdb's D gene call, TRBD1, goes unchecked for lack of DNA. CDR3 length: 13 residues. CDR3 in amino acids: CASRDRGRGTQYF.

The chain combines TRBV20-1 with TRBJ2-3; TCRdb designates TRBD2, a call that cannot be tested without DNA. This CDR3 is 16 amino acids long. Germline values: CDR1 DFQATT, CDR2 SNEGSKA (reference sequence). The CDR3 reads CSARDGDYRLPDTQYF.

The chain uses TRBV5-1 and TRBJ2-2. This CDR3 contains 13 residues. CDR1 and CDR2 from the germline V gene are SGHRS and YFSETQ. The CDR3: CASSVAPYGELFF.

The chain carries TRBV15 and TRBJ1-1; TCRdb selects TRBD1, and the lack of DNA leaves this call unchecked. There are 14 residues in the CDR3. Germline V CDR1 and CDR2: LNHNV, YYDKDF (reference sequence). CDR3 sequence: CATSRGRGNTEAFF.

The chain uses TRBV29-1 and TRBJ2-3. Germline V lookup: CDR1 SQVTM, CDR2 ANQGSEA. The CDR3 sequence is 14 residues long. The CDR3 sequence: CSVLSVDLTDTQYF.

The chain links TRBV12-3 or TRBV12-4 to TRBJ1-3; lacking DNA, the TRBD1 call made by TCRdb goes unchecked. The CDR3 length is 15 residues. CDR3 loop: CASRGTGRIGNTIYF.

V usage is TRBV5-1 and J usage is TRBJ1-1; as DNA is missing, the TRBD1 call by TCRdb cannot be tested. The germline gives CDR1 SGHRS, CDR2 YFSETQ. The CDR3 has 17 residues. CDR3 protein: CASSLAGDSPRTAEAFF.

CDR3 protein: CASSQDGGGRAADTQYF. V usage is TRBV4-1 and J usage is TRBJ2-3; TCRdb gives TRBD2 as the D gene, but with no DNA this cannot be confirmed. The CDR3 contains 17 residues. Looked up from germline, CDR1 is MGHRA and CDR2 is YSYEKL.

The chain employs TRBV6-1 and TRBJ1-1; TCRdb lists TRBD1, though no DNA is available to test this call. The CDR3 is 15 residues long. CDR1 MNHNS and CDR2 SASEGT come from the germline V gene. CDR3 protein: CASNESGGLNTEAFF.

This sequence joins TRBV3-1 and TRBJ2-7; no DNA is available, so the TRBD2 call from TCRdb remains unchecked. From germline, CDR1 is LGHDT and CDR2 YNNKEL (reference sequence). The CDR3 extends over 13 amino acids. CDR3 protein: CASSHGRNYEQYF.

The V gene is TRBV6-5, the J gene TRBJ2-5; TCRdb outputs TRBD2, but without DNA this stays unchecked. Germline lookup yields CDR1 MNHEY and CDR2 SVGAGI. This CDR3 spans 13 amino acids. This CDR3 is CASKEGLQETQYF.

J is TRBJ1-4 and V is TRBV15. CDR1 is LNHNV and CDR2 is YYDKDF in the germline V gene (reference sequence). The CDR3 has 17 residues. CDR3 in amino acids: CATSPTRADQKTEKLFF.